The clone carrying this T cell receptor beta chain showed up just a few times. Its antigen remains unknown. The PCR contained 60 Vbeta and 13 Jbeta primers. Profiling relied on immunoSEQ multiplex PCR, and the TCRdb table lists in-frame clones only, not all of them. Seen here are about 140,000 clones, roughly 80% observed once, and the top ten hold approximately 7%. This entry is derived from a study of cytomegalovirus exposure and HLA in healthy donors. Whole-study context: Roughly 80 million unique TCRs from HLA-typed donors made up an early data release.

Study-wide results and limits: Most likely, a cluster of highly shared sequence variants arose as a sequencing artifact. Per a prior analysis, the majority of TCR beta V segments were productive roughly 90% or roughly 30% of the time.

V lost 6 bases, J lost 5 bases, and 6 bases stayed unmatched. Germline V lookup: CDR1 WSHSY, CDR2 SAAADI. The CDR3 totals 14 residues. The V call is TRBV10-2, the J call TRBJ1-5, with 8 positions matching TRBD1. The sample taken for sequencing was PBMCs. This clonotype originated in a man between 35 and 55 years old in good health and CMV-seropositive. CDR3 sequence (DNA): TGCGCCAGCAGCGCCGACAGGGGCTATCAGCCCCAGCATTTT. Translating it yields CASSADRGYQPQHF.